The 9 T cell receptor beta chains in this list originate from one sample, sequenced in a study of cytomegalovirus exposure and HLA in healthy donors. The PCR used 60 Vbeta and 13 Jbeta primers. The protocol was immunoSEQ multiplex PCR, while the TCRdb copy is restricted to in-frame clones and leaves out a portion. Among tens of thousands of clones listed, 85% were seen once. The sequenced sample was PBMCs. These TCRs come from a female donor in good health and CMV-seronegative.

This rearrangement joins TRBV6-5 to TRBJ1-5; D is uncertain. V was clipped by 4 bases and J by 4 bases, with 11 bases between them. Germline V gene sequence: CDR1 MNHEY, CDR2 SVGAGI. The CDR3 spans 14 residues. In DNA form, the CDR3 reads TGTGCCAGCAGTTTGAGGGTGGGAAATCAGCCCCAGCATTTT. Translated: CASSLRVGNQPQHF.

This chain's CDR3 is CASSLALASYEQYF. For the CDR3, the DNA is TGTGCCAGCAGCTTGGCTCTAGCATCCTACGAGCAGTACTTC. This chain links TRBV5-5 with TRBJ2-7, with a tentative D call TRBD2 (5 bases). The CDR3 is 14 amino acids. From germline, CDR1 is SGHKS and CDR2 YYEKEE (reference sequence). Trimming removed 0 bases from V and 1 base from J, with 8 bases in between.

The CDR3 region has the DNA TGTGCCAGCGGTGGGCTTAACTATGGCTACACCTTC. It encodes CASGGLNYGYTF. The V call is TRBV9, the J call TRBJ1-2; no firm D call. Germline V gene lookup returns CDR1 SGDLS and CDR2 YYNGEE. The CDR3 totals 12 residues. V gave up 7 bases and J gave up 1 base, with 8 bases separating them.

The chain couples TRBV7-3 to TRBJ2-1, with a possible D match to TRBD2 (7 bases). Trimming shortened V by 1 base and J by 9 bases, and 16 bases separated the two germline ends. The CDR3 totals 15 residues. The germline gives CDR1 SGHTA, CDR2 FQGTGA. CDR3 amino acids: CASSLIGGESIEQFF. CDR3 coding DNA: TGTGCCAGCAGCTTAATAGGGGGGGAGAGTATTGAGCAGTTCTTC.

The chain uses TRBV6-1 and TRBJ1-2, with D unclear. Germline CDR1 is MNHNS and CDR2 is SASEGT. The CDR3 runs to 17 residues. The V end lost 2 bases, the J end lost 2 bases, and 18 bases lay between the germline ends. CDR3 sequence reads: CASSEYAGSSPNYGYTF. CDR3 coding DNA: TGTGCCAGCAGTGAATACGCAGGATCATCACCAAACTATGGCTACACCTTC.

This clone was seen more than once but under ten times. J is TRBJ2-2 and V is TRBV5-5; possibly TRBD2 for D (5 bases). V lost 5 bases and J lost 1, with 12 bases in between. This CDR3 has 15 residues. The germline V gene has CDR1 SGHKS and CDR2 YYEKEE (reference sequence). In DNA, the CDR3 is TGTGCCAGCAGTCGTGGACTGATGAACACCGGGGAGCTGTTTTTT. Protein product: CASSRGLMNTGELFF.

V and J are TRBV27 and TRBJ1-3; TRBD1 is a possible D gene (5 bases). Germline V gene sequence: CDR1 MNHEY, CDR2 SMNVEV (reference sequence). The germline V and J ends were trimmed by 6 bases and 0 bases, with 12 bases remaining between them. The CDR3 sequence is 15 residues long. The CDR3 here is CASSPQGLSGNTIYF. The CDR3 bases are TGTGCCAGCAGCCCCCAGGGTCTCTCTGGAAACACCATATATTTT.

This clone was seen a handful of times. The J gene is TRBJ2-6, the V gene TRBV27, with TRBD1 identical over 7 bases. The trim removed 3 bases at V and 0 bases at J, leaving 5 bases unmatched. Germline assignment: CDR1 MNHEY and CDR2 SMNVEV (reference sequence). This CDR3 has 17 residues. This CDR3 is CASSLTGTFSGANVLTF. Written as DNA, the CDR3 is TGTGCCAGCAGTTTGACAGGGACCTTCTCTGGGGCCAACGTCCTGACTTTC. Supplemented by reference TRBV27 and TRBJ2-6, the full variable domain reads EAQVTQNPRYLITVTGKKLTVTCSQNMNHEYMSWYRQDPGLGLRQIYYSMNVEVTDKGDVPEGYKVSRKEKRNFPLILESPSPNQTSLYFCASSLTGTFSGANVLTFGAGSRLTVL.

The chain uses TRBV10-3 and TRBJ2-7, with TRBD1 matching over 12 bases. The CDR3 runs 15 residues. CDR1 ENHRY and CDR2 SYGVKD come from the germline V gene. The ends lost 6 bases at V and 6 bases at J; junction bases unmatched: 9. In DNA form, the CDR3 reads TGTGCCATCAGCAACCGGGACAGGGGGCTGGGCGAGCAGTACTTC. Translating it yields CAISNRDRGLGEQYF.